This passage covers 28 T cell receptor beta chains from one sample sequenced in a study of shared clonotypes between healthy human individuals (dated by TCRdb to 2018 to 2020). Library preparation was by the immunoSEQ multiplex PCR assay. TCRdb re-hosts the immuneACCESS table, in-frame sequences only. Its copies lack some clones; in the studies checked, an unresolved V gene accounts for under half of them, and the cause for the rest is not known. This sample holds over a million clones; 95% to 99% were observed only once. Around 0.45% of the sample rests with the top ten. Sequenced: naive CD4+ T cells sorted from blood. The sample's cell subset or site label, decoded: CD45RA+ positively selected. Every receptor here comes from a man younger than 45 in good health.

This clone has only one observation. CDR3 in DNA: TGTGCCAGCAGTCTGGGACTAGCGGGAGGGCCCCACGAGCAGTACTTC. It is translated as CASSLGLAGGPHEQYF. The rearrangement joins TRBV27 to TRBJ2-7, with TRBD2 matching 16 bases. Trimming removed 5 bases from V and 5 bases from J; junction bases left unmatched: 6. Germline V CDR1 and CDR2: MNHEY, SMNVEV (reference sequence). The CDR3 has 16 amino acids.

The V call is TRBV28, the J call TRBJ2-7; D might be TRBD1 (6 bases). The V gene's germline CDR1 is MDHEN and CDR2 SYDVKM. CDR3 length: 12 amino acids. With 8 bases removed from V and 7 bases from J, the gap between germline ends came to 15 bases. CDR3 coding DNA: TGTGCCAGCGAGATAACAGGGCGGGAGCAGTACTTC. Translating gives CASEITGREQYF.

Concerning this clone itself: At one end the junction does not follow the germline gene, possibly because of a read error. The chain carries TRBV30 and TRBJ1-2; 7 bases align to TRBD1. The CDR3 has 8 amino acids. Germline V gene lookup returns CDR1 GTSNPN and CDR2 SVGIG (reference sequence). The CDR3 loop reads CAGRQGLF. CDR3 DNA: TGTGCCGGACGACAGGGACTCTTC. Filled out from reference TRBV30 and TRBJ1-2, the complete variable domain reads SQTIHQWPATLVQPVGSPLSLECTVEGTSNPNLYWYRQAAGRGLQLLFYSVGIGQISSEVPQNLSASRPQDRQFILSSKKLLLSDSGFYLCAGRQGLFGSGTRLTVV.

The gene calls are TRBV11-3 and TRBJ2-2, with 7 positions matching TRBD1. CDR1 SGHNT and CDR2 YENEEA come from the germline V gene. The CDR3 is made up of 14 amino acids. With 5 bases clipped from V and 4 bases from J, the junction kept 4 bases outside the gene matches. The DNA of the CDR3 is TGTGCCAGCAGCCCCCGGGACAGCACCGGGGAGCTGTTTTTT. This gives the protein CASSPRDSTGELFF.

This chain connects TRBV6-5 to TRBJ2-5; 8 nucleotides line up with TRBD2. CDR3 length: 14 residues. Germline CDR1 and CDR2: MNHEY and SVGAGI. V dropped 7 bases and J dropped 2; count of bases not matched to a gene: 6. CDR3 DNA: TGTGCCAGCAACAGACTAGCGACTCAAGAGACCCAGTACTTC. It translates to CASNRLATQETQYF.

V usage is TRBV28 and J usage is TRBJ2-1; perhaps TRBD1 as D (5 bases). In germline, CDR1 is MDHEN, CDR2 SYDVKM. Trimming shortened V by 1 base and J by 6 bases, and 22 bases separated the two germline ends. There are 18 residues in the CDR3. The CDR3 bases are TGTGCCAGCAGTTTATCCCTAATTGGCCAGGGCGCGCCCAATGAGCAGTTCTTC. Protein product: CASSLSLIGQGAPNEQFF.

Of note for this clone: Other DNA sequences within the sample encode an identical CDR3. This CDR3 reads CASSPGTGVSYEQYF. CDR3 DNA: TGCGCCAGCAGTCCCGGGACAGGGGTATCCTACGAGCAGTACTTC. The chain links TRBV5-1 to TRBJ2-7, with 10 bases fitting TRBD1. This CDR3 has 15 residues. J gave up 1 base and V 5 bases, and 6 bases lay outside the gene matches. Germline V lookup: CDR1 SGHRS, CDR2 YFSETQ.

This rearrangement joins TRBV9 to TRBJ2-1, with 13 nucleotides matching TRBD2. Germline-derived CDR1 and CDR2 are SGDLS and YYNGEE. This CDR3 is built from 17 residues. The V and J ends lost 2 bases and 4 bases, in that order; junction bases with no gene match: 6. This CDR3 reads CASSVGTSGILYNEQFF. The CDR3 region has the DNA TGTGCCAGCAGCGTGGGGACTAGCGGGATATTATACAATGAGCAGTTCTTC. Using reference TRBV9 and TRBJ2-1 for the parts outside the CDR3, the full variable domain is DSGVTQTPKHLITATGQRVTLRCSPRSGDLSVYWYQQSLDQGLQFLIQYYNGEERAKGNILERFSAQQFPDLHSELNLSSLELGDSALYFCASSVGTSGILYNEQFFGPGTRLTVL.

CDR3 bases: TGTGCCAGCTCACCAAACCCAAGTAGCTCCTACGAGCAGTACTTC. This codes for CASSPNPSSSYEQYF. The chain has TRBV18 and TRBJ2-7; D is uncertain. Germline CDR1 reads KGHSH; CDR2 reads LQKENI. V was pared by 2 bases and J by 0 bases, with 11 bases between. The CDR3 loop spans 15 amino acids.

The V gene is TRBV7-8, the J gene TRBJ2-3; TRBD2 might be the D (5 bases). This CDR3 contains 16 residues. Deletions cut 6 bases from V and 0 bases from J, with 16 bases between. CDR1 and CDR2 (germline): SGHVS, FQNEAQ. This CDR3 is CASRFGFEGSTDTQYF. Written as DNA, the CDR3 is TGTGCCAGCAGATTCGGTTTCGAGGGAAGCACAGATACGCAGTATTTT.

Turning to this clone: This sample also contains other DNA sequences that code for the same CDR3. The V gene is TRBV11-2, the J gene TRBJ2-7; no clear D. V was shortened by 6 bases and J by 4 bases, with 7 bases between the two germline ends. The CDR3 contains 11 residues. Germline V gene data show CDR1 as SGHAT and CDR2 as FQNNGV. The CDR3 coding sequence is TGTGCCAGCAGTTTACTTTACGAGCAGTACTTC. Its translation: CASSLLYEQYF.

The chain's CDR3 is CASSDRGRREQYF. For the CDR3, the DNA is TGTGCCAGCAGCGACAGGGGGCGACGGGAGCAGTACTTC. The V and J genes are TRBV2 and TRBJ2-7; 10 nucleotides line up with TRBD1. With V trimmed by 6 bases and J by 7 bases, 6 bases remained unmatched. The CDR3 totals 13 residues. Germline V gene data show CDR1 as SNHLY and CDR2 as FYNNEI.

On this clone itself: Germline is not matched at one junction end, which may reflect a read error. The J gene is TRBJ2-7, the V gene TRBV5-5; D is uncertain. Germline CDR1 is SGHKS and CDR2 is YYEKEE (reference sequence). This CDR3 has 14 residues. In nucleotides, the CDR3 is TGTGCCAGCAGCCCCTCAGTCGGCTCCGACGAGCAGTACTTC. This codes for CASSPSVGSDEQYF.

The chain employs TRBV30 and TRBJ1-5; TRBD1 matches 7 bases. The length of the CDR3 is 14 residues. Trimming took 1 base from V and 7 from J; bases not matched to a gene: 7. Germline loops: CDR1 GTSNPN, CDR2 SVGIG (reference sequence). CDR3 residues: CAWSANRGEQPQHF. DNA of the CDR3: TGTGCCTGGAGTGCTAACAGGGGTGAACAGCCCCAGCATTTT.

Here the CDR3 DNA reads TGTGCCAGCAGCCCCAGGGGACAGGCCTTGGGCTACACCTTC. Translated, it gives CASSPRGQALGYTF. The J gene is TRBJ1-2, the V gene TRBV7-9; TRBD1 aligns across 8 bases. V gave up 5 bases and J gave up 8 bases; unmatched junction bases: 10. The germline gives CDR1 SEHNR, CDR2 FQNEAQ (reference sequence). This CDR3 spans 14 amino acids.

This clone was detected only a few times. V usage is TRBV5-1 and J usage is TRBJ2-1; 7 bases match TRBD2. CDR1 and CDR2 (germline): SGHRS, YFSETQ. V trimming: 7 bases; J trimming: 6 bases; junction bases outside the gene matches: 1. This CDR3 comprises 11 residues. CDR3 sequence (DNA): TGCGCCAGCGCTAGCGGCAATGAGCAGTTCTTC. Encoded protein: CASASGNEQFF.

The chain employs TRBV18 and TRBJ1-2; the match to TRBD1 covers 7 bases. The CDR3 loop spans 14 amino acids. Trimming at V came to 3 bases and at J to 6 bases, leaving 7 bases not matched to a gene. The germline V gene has CDR1 KGHSH and CDR2 LQKENI. The CDR3 bases are TGTGCCAGCTCACCTACGACAGGGAAGGATGGCTACACCTTC. Its protein is CASSPTTGKDGYTF.

The chain is built from TRBV13 and TRBJ1-2; 9 bases match TRBD1. Germline V gene lookup returns CDR1 PRHDT and CDR2 FYEKMQ (reference sequence). The CDR3 has 14 residues. The ends lost 5 bases at V and 2 bases at J; junction bases unmatched: 3. CDR3 in DNA: TGTGCCAGCAGCCCCGGACAGGGGAACTATGGCTACACCTTC. This sequence encodes CASSPGQGNYGYTF.

The chain has TRBV11-1 and TRBJ2-1; 8 bases line up with TRBD2. Germline V lookup: CDR1 SGHAT, CDR2 FQDESV (reference sequence). The trim removed 5 bases at V and 10 bases at J, leaving 10 bases unmatched. This CDR3 contains 14 residues. This chain's CDR3 is CASSALGGRSEQFF. The CDR3 DNA reads as TGTGCCAGCAGCGCACTGGGCGGGAGGTCCGAGCAGTTCTTC.

J is TRBJ2-3 and V is TRBV7-2; 8 nucleotides align to TRBD2. After removal of 5 bases from V and 6 bases from J, the junction contained 10 bases not matched to a gene. The CDR3 sequence is 15 residues long. Germline assignment: CDR1 SGHTA and CDR2 FQGNSA. The CDR3 is CASSVRAGGRDTQYF. Here the CDR3 DNA reads TGTGCCAGCAGCGTACGGGCGGGAGGTCGCGATACGCAGTATTTT.

The chain has TRBV27 and TRBJ2-7; possible D gene TRBD2, 5 bases. Germline CDR1 reads MNHEY; CDR2 reads SMNVEV (reference sequence). Deletions cut 1 base from V and 3 bases from J, with 16 bases between. The CDR3 spans 16 residues. CDR3 protein: CASSLLGDYLLYEQYF. CDR3 bases: TGTGCCAGCAGTTTATTGGGCGACTACCTGCTCTACGAGCAGTACTTC.

The V gene is TRBV19, the J gene TRBJ2-3; 12 bases are shared with TRBD2. This CDR3 is 14 amino acids long. The V and J ends lost 8 bases and 6 bases, in that order; junction bases with no gene match: 6. Germline V lookup: CDR1 LNHDA, CDR2 SQIVND (reference sequence). The CDR3 bases are TGTGCCAGTCGACTAGCGGGGGAATTGGATACGCAGTATTTT. This sequence encodes CASRLAGELDTQYF.

The chain couples TRBV28 to TRBJ2-7; 10 positions match TRBD1. The CDR3 is 14 amino acids. With 6 bases clipped from V and 2 bases from J, the junction kept 4 bases outside the gene matches. CDR1 is MDHEN and CDR2 is SYDVKM in the germline V gene. This CDR3 is CASRGTGETYEQYF. The CDR3 DNA sequence: TGTGCCAGCAGGGGGACAGGGGAAACCTACGAGCAGTACTTC.

Only one count was recorded for this clone. This sequence joins TRBV9 and TRBJ2-7; TRBD2 is a possible D gene (5 bases). This CDR3 is built from 15 residues. CDR1 and CDR2 from the germline V gene are SGDLS and YYNGEE. The V end was cut by 4 bases, the J end by 6 bases, with 20 bases between. CDR3 DNA: TGTGCCAGCAGCCCTTCCACGGGAACCCTGTCCGAGCAGTACTTC. Translation gives CASSPSTGTLSEQYF.

The rearrangement joins TRBV2 to TRBJ1-5; no firm D call. This CDR3 has 12 residues. The germline V gene encodes CDR1 SNHLY and CDR2 FYNNEI. V lost 5 bases and J 6 bases, leaving 8 bases between the germline ends. CDR3 amino acids: CASSQTRQPQHF. As DNA, the CDR3 is TGTGCCAGCAGTCAGACACGTCAGCCCCAGCATTTT.

CDR3 sequence reads: CASNAGLSTDTQYF. In DNA form, the CDR3 reads TGTGCCAGCAATGCGGGTCTAAGCACAGATACGCAGTATTTT. The chain couples TRBV5-4 to TRBJ2-3; TRBD2 might be the D (5 bases). The CDR3 is 14 amino acids. Germline V gene data show CDR1 as SGHNT and CDR2 as YYREEE (reference sequence). Trimming left V 6 bases short and J 0 bases short, with 11 bases between.

The V call is TRBV29-1, the J call TRBJ2-5; a possible D gene is TRBD1 (6 bases). The CDR3 spans 13 residues. The germline V and J ends were trimmed by 5 bases and 4 bases, with 14 bases remaining between them. The germline gives CDR1 SQVTM, CDR2 ANQGSEA. This CDR3 reads CSVSRQARETQYF. The CDR3 nucleotides read TGCAGCGTTTCCCGACAGGCCAGAGAGACCCAGTACTTC. The complete variable domain, with remaining parts taken from reference TRBV29-1 and TRBJ2-5, reads SAVISQKPSRDICQRGTSLTIQCQVDSQVTMMFWYRQQPGQSLTLIATANQGSEATYESGFVIDKFPISRPNLTFSTLTVSNMSPEDSSIYLCSVSRQARETQYFGPGTRLLVL.

The J gene is TRBJ2-7, the V gene TRBV27; 10 bases fit TRBD2. The CDR3 is 14 residues long. Germline trimming cut 1 base from V and 6 bases from J; bases unmatched to any gene: 3. CDR1 and CDR2 (germline): MNHEY, SMNVEV (reference sequence). CDR3 nucleotide sequence: TGTGCCAGCAGTTTATGGTCTAGCGGGAGCGAGCAGTACTTC. It codes for CASSLWSSGSEQYF.